This TCR beta chain is drawn from a study of T cell responses to AZD1222 COVID-19 vaccine. Clones were read by immunoSEQ multiplex PCR, and TCRdb kept only the in-frame ones, dropping some. The data hold around 83,000 clones, with around 86% observed a single time. V was trimmed by 0 bases and J by 6 bases, leaving 17 bases between them. CDR3 length equals 16 residues. CDR1 MNHEY and CDR2 SVGAGI come from the germline V gene. Broader study findings: In the spike-specific TCR repertoire, nearly half reportedly target unmutated variant regions. Following two doses of AZD1222, Spike-specific TCR breadth and depth rose.

A remark on this clone: As yet, its antigen is unknown.

Sample: peripheral blood, taken on day 0 of AZD1222 vaccination. V gene TRBV6-5 combines with J gene TRBJ1-2; possible D gene TRBD1, 5 bases. This TCR derives from an adult in good health. The CDR3 sequence is CASSYSTGHREDGYTF. The CDR3 DNA is TGTGCCAGCAGTTACTCGACGGGGCACCGAGAAGATGGCTACACCTTC.